This TCR beta chain derives from a study of cytomegalovirus exposure and HLA in healthy donors. The wider study: Caucasian-associated ancestry cluster membership applied to approximately 81% of around 400 genotyped donors.

Primers included in the PCR were 60 Vbeta and 13 Jbeta primers. The protocol was immunoSEQ multiplex PCR, while the TCRdb copy is restricted to in-frame clones and leaves out a portion. There are about 55,000 clones in the sample; about 67% occur only once, and under 45% lies in the top ten. This CDR3 contains 13 residues. V lost 0 bases and J 2 bases, leaving 4 bases between the germline ends. CDR1 is SEHNR, CDR2 FQNEAQ, per germline (reference sequence). The receptor's source is a man aged 40-55 years in good health and CMV-seropositive. The sequenced material came from PBMCs. The rearrangement links TRBV7-9 to TRBJ2-5; D is unclear. CDR3 in amino acids: CASSLARQETQYF. CDR3 sequence (DNA): TGTGCCAGCAGCTTAGCTAGACAAGAGACCCAGTACTTC.